The 4 T cell receptor beta chains below were found in one sample sequenced in a study of shared clonotypes between healthy human individuals. Sequencing used immunoSEQ multiplex PCR; TCRdb keeps in-frame clones, though not all of them. This sample has around 1.4 million clones, with approximately 98.5% found just once. Sequenced: naive CD4+ T cells sorted from blood. The subset here: CD45RA+ positively selected. The receptors derive from a man aged 25-45 years in good health.

This chain uses TRBV5-5 with TRBJ1-2; D unclear. CDR1 is SGHKS and CDR2 is YYEKEE in the germline V gene (reference sequence). The CDR3 length is 19 residues. Trimming took 1 base from V and 2 from J, leaving 24 bases between them. The CDR3 sequence: CASSLSVFSGGSPNYGYTF. The CDR3, as DNA: TGTGCCAGCAGCTTGTCCGTGTTTTCGGGAGGAAGCCCAAACTATGGCTACACCTTC. Full variable domain (rest looked up from reference TRBV5-5 and TRBJ1-2): DAGVTQSPTHLIKTRGQQVTLRCSPISGHKSVSWYQQVLGQGPQFIFQYYEKEERGRGNFPDRFSARQFPNYSSELNVNALLLGDSALYLCASSLSVFSGGSPNYGYTFGSGTRLTVV.

This clone appeared a single time. Distinct nucleotide sequences in the sample also encode this CDR3. The chain employs TRBV7-9 and TRBJ2-7; 9 bases line up with TRBD2. The CDR3 extends over 14 amino acids. V was clipped by 1 base and J by 4 bases; unmatched bases: 2. Germline V gene sequence: CDR1 SEHNR, CDR2 FQNEAQ (reference sequence). CDR3 sequence: CASSLEGLAYEQYF. The CDR3 DNA is TGTGCCAGCAGCTTAGAGGGACTAGCTTACGAGCAGTACTTC.

V is TRBV28 and J is TRBJ2-6; 9 nucleotides agree with TRBD1. From germline, CDR1 is MDHEN and CDR2 SYDVKM. This CDR3 has 20 amino acids. V lost 3 bases, J lost 2 bases, and 14 bases stayed unmatched. The CDR3 DNA is TGTGCCAGCAGTTTGAATCACCCCGGGACAGGGACAACTGGGGCCAACGTCCTGACTTTC. Translating it yields CASSLNHPGTGTTGANVLTF.

This chain links TRBV5-1 with TRBJ2-5, with D possibly being TRBD2 (5 bases). This CDR3 region has 15 residues. CDR1 is SGHRS, CDR2 YFSETQ, per germline. Trimming shortened V by 0 bases and J by 5 bases, and 14 bases separated the two germline ends. The CDR3 reads CASSLAVEGRETQYF. In DNA form, the CDR3 reads TGCGCCAGCAGCTTGGCCGTAGAGGGCCGGGAGACCCAGTACTTC.